Presented here are 24 T cell receptor beta chains from one specimen sequenced in a study of T cell clones after liver transplantation. Using immunoSEQ multiplex PCR, the repertoire was profiled, and TCRdb retains in-frame clones only, with some absent. This table holds 15,000 to 20,000 clones, over 75% found once. This specimen consisted of CD8+ T cells from blood, obtained roughly 48 months after liver transplant. The receptors stem from a human patient who received a liver transplant. These T cells may partly come from the graft donor.

The CDR3 DNA reads as TGCGCCAGCAGCCCCGGGACTGCCTCCTACAATGAGCAGTTCTTC. It is translated as CASSPGTASYNEQFF. The V call is TRBV5-1, the J call TRBJ2-1; possible D gene TRBD2, 6 bases. Per the germline V gene, CDR1 is SGHRS and CDR2 is YFSETQ. V lost 4 bases, J lost 0 bases, and 11 bases lay in between. This CDR3 is built from 15 residues.

By proportion, this clone is medium-sized (0.01 to 0.1%). The CDR3, as DNA: TGTGCCAGCACCGGGACCGACTCCTCCTACGAGCAGTACTTC. Translating gives CASTGTDSSYEQYF. The chain carries TRBV27 and TRBJ2-7; either TRBD1 or TRBD2 may supply D (5 bases each). The germline gives CDR1 MNHEY, CDR2 SMNVEV (reference sequence). There are 14 residues in the CDR3. The V end lost 7 bases, the J end lost 0 bases, and 13 bases lay between the germline ends.

The gene calls are TRBV19 and TRBJ1-1, with D unclear. Trimming shortened V by 6 bases and J by 7 bases, and 18 bases separated the two germline ends. The CDR3 loop spans 14 amino acids. In germline, CDR1 is LNHDA, CDR2 SQIVND (reference sequence). CDR3 nucleotide sequence: TGTGCCAGTAGCCCGCTTCCGGCGGGTAGTGAAGCTTTCTTT. Translating it yields CASSPLPAGSEAFF.

For this clone: Germline and junction disagree at one end, which may indicate a read error. This sequence joins TRBV11-3 and TRBJ1-2, with D unclear. In germline, CDR1 is SGHNT, CDR2 YENEEA. This CDR3 is 17 amino acids long. The CDR3 DNA follows: TGTGACAGCAGCAATTCGATCTATCTCGGAAAGACCTATGGCTACACCTTC. This gives the protein CDSSNSIYLGKTYGYTF.

This rearrangement joins TRBV7-9 to TRBJ2-3, with TRBD2 identical over 7 bases. V trimming: 1 base; J trimming: 5 bases; junction bases outside the gene matches: 15. The CDR3 length is 18 residues. Germline V gives CDR1 SEHNR, CDR2 FQNEAQ (reference sequence). CDR3 nucleotides: TGTGCCAGCAGCTTAGTGCCTAGCGGAACCCCGGGTGGAGATACGCAGTATTTT. It is translated as CASSLVPSGTPGGDTQYF.

V and J are TRBV25-1 and TRBJ1-6; no definite D call. This CDR3 is 14 amino acids long. V dropped 2 bases and J dropped 5 bases, with 7 bases sitting between them. Looked up from germline, CDR1 is MGHDK and CDR2 is SYGVNS. The DNA for the CDR3 is TGTGCCAGCAGTGAAGGTGGGGATAATTCACCCCTCCACTTT. It is translated as CASSEGGDNSPLHF.

The rearrangement links TRBV27 to TRBJ2-3; D may be TRBD1 or TRBD2 (5 bases each). Trimming cost V 1 base and J 3 bases, with 11 bases left between them. The length of the CDR3 is 15 residues. CDR1 MNHEY and CDR2 SMNVEV come from the germline V gene (reference sequence). The CDR3 DNA follows: TGTGCCAGCAGTTTATGGGGAGCAGGGACAGATACGCAGTATTTT. It is translated as CASSLWGAGTDTQYF.

The rearrangement joins TRBV6-5 to TRBJ2-7, with TRBD1 matching over 7 bases. The CDR3 totals 12 residues. Germline CDR1 reads MNHEY; CDR2 reads SVGAGI. Trimming removed 6 bases from V and 5 bases from J; junction bases left unmatched: 4. CDR3 sequence: CASSETGNEQYF. In DNA, the CDR3 is TGTGCCAGCAGCGAGACAGGGAACGAGCAGTACTTC.

The chain has TRBV7-3 and TRBJ2-5; D gene ambiguous. Looked up from germline, CDR1 is SGHTA and CDR2 is FQGTGA. The CDR3 extends over 14 amino acids. Between the trimmed V and J ends, which lost 5 bases and 4 bases, there was a span of 14 bases. The DNA for the CDR3 is TGTGCCAGCAGCCTTCGGCCGGATGGAGAGACCCAGTACTTC. Translated, it gives CASSLRPDGETQYF.

A note on this clone: The sample holds other DNA sequences that translate to the same CDR3. The rearrangement uses TRBV9 and TRBJ2-7; D gene ambiguous. V was clipped by 0 bases and J by 7 bases, with 8 bases between them. Germline V gives CDR1 SGDLS, CDR2 YYNGEE. The CDR3 has 12 amino acids. The CDR3 nucleotides are TGTGCCAGCAGCGTAGGCTCTTCGGAGCAGTACTTC. Residues: CASSVGSSEQYF.

This clone was counted many times. The genes are TRBV6-6 and TRBJ2-2; D is possibly TRBD1 (5 bases). The CDR3 length is 15 residues. Germline CDR1 is MNHNY and CDR2 is SVGAGI (reference sequence). Between the trimmed V and J ends, which lost 1 base and 2 bases, there was a span of 8 bases. The CDR3: CASSYYRTNTGELFF. The DNA for the CDR3 is TGTGCCAGCAGTTACTACCGGACAAACACCGGGGAGCTGTTTTTT.

V usage is TRBV19 and J usage is TRBJ2-7; a possible D gene is TRBD1 (5 bases). Germline CDR1 LNHDA, CDR2 SQIVND (reference sequence). The CDR3 consists of 13 residues. Between the trimmed V and J ends, which lost 3 bases and 4 bases, there was a span of 10 bases. CDR3 DNA: TGTGCCAGTAGTATCCCCAACAGGTACGAGCAGTACTTC. Protein product: CASSIPNRYEQYF.

This clone was observed a handful of times. The CDR3 DNA is TGTGCCAGTAGTATTGGGGCGACTAGCGGGGGGAATGAGCAGTTCTTC. Amino acid sequence: CASSIGATSGGNEQFF. The chain has TRBV19 and TRBJ2-1, with 13 nucleotides matching TRBD2. With V trimmed by 3 bases and J by 7 bases, 6 bases remained unmatched. The CDR3 length is 16 residues. Germline V gives CDR1 LNHDA, CDR2 SQIVND (reference sequence).

This chain connects TRBV11-2 to TRBJ2-7; D may be TRBD1 or TRBD2 (6 bases each). The V gene's germline CDR1 is SGHAT and CDR2 FQNNGV. CDR3 size: 14 residues. Trimming stripped 5 bases from V and 0 bases from J, with 11 bases between. The CDR3 nucleotides are TGTGCCAGCAGCGCAACGGGGGCCTCCTACGAGCAGTACTTC. Protein sequence: CASSATGASYEQYF. Full variable domain (missing parts from reference TRBV11-2 and TRBJ2-7): EAGVAQSPRYKIIEKRQSVAFWCNPISGHATLYWYQQILGQGPKLLIQFQNNGVVDDSQLPKDRFSAERLKGVDSTLKIQPAKLEDSAVYLCASSATGASYEQYFGPGTRLTVT.

The chain couples TRBV21-1 to TRBJ2-5. TRBV21-1 is a pseudogene segment. There are 10 residues in the CDR3. CDR3 protein: CASREETQYF. The CDR3 DNA follows: TGTGCCAGCAGGGAAGAGACCCAGTACTTC.

The V gene is TRBV27, the J gene TRBJ2-5; 7 bases are shared with TRBD1. CDR3 length: 17 amino acids. In germline, CDR1 is MNHEY, CDR2 SMNVEV (reference sequence). With 2 bases clipped from V and 5 bases from J, the junction kept 14 bases outside the gene matches. The CDR3 protein is CASSLKVRGKSGETQYF. The CDR3 DNA follows: TGTGCCAGCAGTTTAAAGGTCAGGGGGAAATCGGGGGAGACCCAGTACTTC.

This sequence joins TRBV5-1 and TRBJ2-7; TRBD1 is a possible D gene (5 bases). The V end was cut by 2 bases, the J end by 3 bases, with 9 bases between. The CDR3 is 13 amino acids. The germline gives CDR1 SGHRS, CDR2 YFSETQ. CDR3 in amino acids: CASSLDRYYEQYF. For the CDR3, the DNA is TGCGCCAGCAGCTTAGACAGATACTACGAGCAGTACTTC.

V and J are TRBV9 and TRBJ2-5, with D unresolved. Germline lookup yields CDR1 SGDLS and CDR2 YYNGEE. This CDR3 spans 13 amino acids. Trimming removed 4 bases from V and 3 bases from J, with 10 bases in between. The CDR3 loop is CASSSIGKETQYF. The CDR3 DNA follows: TGTGCCAGCAGCTCCATAGGGAAAGAGACCCAGTACTTC.

The chain uses TRBV13 and TRBJ2-1, with no clear D. The CDR3 contains 13 residues. Germline CDR1 is PRHDT and CDR2 is FYEKMQ (reference sequence). V lost 5 bases, J lost 4 bases, and 9 bases lay in between. The CDR3, as DNA: TGTGCCAGCAGCCCTCCCTCATACAATGAGCAGTTCTTC. Its translation: CASSPPSYNEQFF.

This chain connects TRBV27 to TRBJ1-3; D uncertain. The CDR3 contains 14 residues. V was shortened by 6 bases and J by 0 bases, with 9 bases between the two germline ends. Looked up from germline, CDR1 is MNHEY and CDR2 is SMNVEV (reference sequence). CDR3 nucleotides: TGTGCCAGCAGCCTCACCGACTCTGGAAACACCATATATTTT. It encodes CASSLTDSGNTIYF.

The chain is built from TRBV19 and TRBJ2-1; 7 bases align to TRBD2. Germline V CDR1 and CDR2: LNHDA, SQIVND (reference sequence). Trimming removed 6 bases from V and 7 bases from J; junction bases left unmatched: 6. The CDR3 runs to 13 residues. In nucleotides, the CDR3 is TGTGCCAGTAGAAGCGGGACGGTTAATGAGCAGTTCTTC. Amino acid sequence: CASRSGTVNEQFF. Drawing the rest from reference TRBV19 and TRBJ2-1, the complete variable domain is DGGITQSPKYLFRKEGQNVTLSCEQNLNHDAMYWYRQDPGQGLRLIYYSQIVNDFQKGDIAEGYSVSREKKESFPLTVTSAQKNPTAFYLCASRSGTVNEQFFGPGTRLTVL.

The genes are TRBV19 and TRBJ2-7; 11 nucleotides match TRBD1. The V segment lost 5 bases and the J segment 0 bases; nucleotides outside the gene matches: 3. Germline-derived CDR1 and CDR2 are LNHDA and SQIVND (reference sequence). The CDR3 runs 15 residues. CDR3 sequence: CASSPGTGGSYEQYF. The CDR3, as DNA: TGTGCCAGTAGTCCCGGGACAGGGGGCTCCTACGAGCAGTACTTC.

The chain uses TRBV19 and TRBJ1-1; D perhaps matches TRBD1 (5 bases). V was clipped by 8 bases and J by 4 bases, with 11 bases between them. Germline V lookup: CDR1 LNHDA, CDR2 SQIVND (reference sequence). This CDR3 has 12 residues. This CDR3 reads CASRTGLTEAFF. The CDR3 bases are TGTGCCAGTCGTACGGGGCTCACTGAAGCTTTCTTT.

The chain uses TRBV4-2 and TRBJ2-1, with D perhaps TRBD1 (6 bases). The CDR3 totals 15 residues. Looked up from germline, CDR1 is LGHNA and CDR2 is YNFKEQ. The V end was cut by 1 base, the J end by 5 bases, with 12 bases between. The CDR3 loop reads CASSQVSGVHNEQFF. The DNA for the CDR3 is TGTGCCAGCAGCCAAGTTTCAGGGGTCCACAATGAGCAGTTCTTC.